The rows below give T cell receptor beta chains drawn from one sample of a study of blood T cell repertoires in COVID-19. Profiled with immunoSEQ multiplex PCR; TCRdb holds only in-frame clones, not every one. The sample gives 150,000 to 200,000 clones, roughly 80% of which show up once; about 15% is in the top ten. The sequenced sample was peripheral blood. The receptor set was obtained from a woman in her 70s with COVID-19, enrolled during active disease. Both conserved end residues are trimmed from each CDR3. D genes are given only for firm matches.

v_call	d_call	j_call	cdr3_aa
TRBV25-1	TRBD2	TRBJ2-1	AISGGSSYNEQF
TRBV3-1/TRBV3-2	.	TRBJ2-5	APQGYAGLPVETQY
TRBV5-5	.	TRBJ1-3	ASSSSDSPGNTIY
TRBV18	TRBD1	TRBJ1-3	ASSREQGETGNTIY
TRBV29-1	TRBD1	TRBJ1-1	SARQGENTEAF
TRBV2	TRBD2	TRBJ2-3	ASSRPGTSGGAGTDTQY
TRBV6-5	.	TRBJ1-4	ASSTLFNEKLF
TRBV9	TRBD1	TRBJ2-4	ASSLGTGASVGNIQY
TRBV29-1	TRBD2	TRBJ2-1	SVGIGLAGGEQF
TRBV5-4	TRBD2	TRBJ2-1	ASSVGLAGGNEQF
TRBV5-4	TRBD2	TRBJ2-7	ASSHSGSGEQY
TRBV11-2	TRBD2	TRBJ2-6	ASSPPRGGGASGANVLT
TRBV2	.	TRBJ2-7	ASSDRSYEQY
TRBV5-1	.	TRBJ1-1	ASSLENSGTEAF
TRBV28	.	TRBJ1-2	ASTTPLDSLPPGYT
TRBV20-1	.	TRBJ1-3	SARFLNTIY
TRBV29-1	.	TRBJ1-1	SVASRGGNTEAF
TRBV9	.	TRBJ1-3	ASSVVDGGFSGNTIY
TRBV5-1	TRBD2	TRBJ2-5	ASSHGLAGSEETQY
TRBV6-5	.	TRBJ1-4	ASRDYRTINEKLF